A single TCR beta chain is shown here with its context. Deletions cut 0 bases from V and 5 bases from J, with 7 bases between. The CDR3 loop spans 13 amino acids. Germline assignment: CDR1 ENHRY and CDR2 SYGVKD. Study processing details: Pooled conventional T cells gave 100,000 to 120,000 patient and around 1.5x10^5 donor TCRbeta sequences. Data came from immunoSEQ multiplex PCR; TCRdb stores just in-frame clones and leaves some out. That table supplies the V and J calls and clone size; D and trimming were determined from the DNA. The sample contains 25,000 to 30,000 clones, nearly 97% of which appear only once. Sorting defined conventional CD4 T cells as CD4+CD127+. This sample is part of a study of B cell selection in AIRE deficiency.

The receptor comes from a human donor in good health. The V and J genes are TRBV10-3 and TRBJ1-1; D not resolved. The sample was CD4+CD127+ conventional T cells sorted from PBMCs. The CDR3 DNA reads as TGTGCCATCAGTGAGTCGGGAGGGACTGAAGCTTTCTTT. Translating gives CAISESGGTEAFF.